The present T cell receptor beta chain was sequenced within a study of OX40 agonist ivuxolimab in advanced cancers. In terms of the full investigation: Ivuxolimab, which targeted the costimulatory receptor OX40 (CD134), was an agonistic, fully human IgG2 monoclonal antibody. Intravenous ivuxolimab was administered to patients every 2 weeks at six dose levels: 0.01, 0.1, 0.3, 1.5, 3 and 10 mg/kg. Of the approximately 50 dose-escalation patients, hepatocellular carcinoma was present in about 20, melanoma in around 15, renal cell carcinoma in 9 and head and neck cancer in 9. A male proportion of 70% to 90% and a mean age of roughly 55 years, ranging from 23 to 79, were recorded for the dose-escalation cohort. Patients were allowed to have had prior anti-PD-1, anti-PD-L1 or anti-CTLA-4 therapy, and more than 30% of the dose-escalation patients had previously received checkpoint inhibitors. Partial responses were achieved by three dose-escalation patients, of whom one had hepatocellular carcinoma and two had cutaneous melanoma. Peripheral TCRbeta sequencing was intended to test whether TCR sequence diversity was altered and clonal T-cell expansion was caused by ivuxolimab. The monotherapy dose-escalation portion (N of about 52 patients) of the phase I ivuxolimab trial is reported in the paper.

The trial excluded patients who had a history of autoimmune disease or who were on systemic immunosuppression. Peripheral blood for TCR sequencing was collected from all dose cohorts at baseline, on cycle 4 day 1, and on cycle 7 day 1. The samples were taken from a phase I, first-in-human, multicenter, open-label dose-escalation trial of ivuxolimab. Adults with locally advanced or metastatic head and neck squamous cell, hepatocellular, melanoma or renal cell carcinoma were enrolled in the trial. Before TCR sequencing, CD4+ and CD8+ T cells were separately sorted from peripheral blood. CDR1 SGHRS and CDR2 YFSETQ were looked up in the germline V gene. The CDR3 contains 15 residues, cysteine and phenylalanine counted. Only the CDR3 part of the read is kept: 45 bases, read in frame from the first base. Between the V and J ends, shortened by 1 base and 0 bases respectively, the junction contains 9 bases.

Broad study findings and their caveats: At doses of 0.1 to 3.0 mg/kg, clonal expansion of both CD4+ and CD8+ blood T cells was observed from baseline to week 6. In the 0.1-3.0 mg/kg groups, partial responders were among the patients with the lowest normalized peripheral clonal expansion, particularly in CD8+ T cells. Low levels of normalized T-cell clonal expansion were also seen in some patients who did not respond. The antigen specificity of the clonally expanded peripheral T cells was not determined. After ivuxolimab, more expanded clones were found on average in CD8+ T cells than in CD4+ T cells.

As concerns this clone: Its antigen is still unknown. There are no base qualities to consult, and no much larger clone falls within one base.

To sequence the TCRbeta CDR3 region, genomic DNA was isolated from the sorted cells. The immunoSEQ Assay was used to sequence the TCRbeta CDR3 regions. TCRdb took this table from immuneACCESS and kept in-frame rearrangements with V and J called. Such tables lack part of the clones; where checked against another copy, unresolved V genes explain under half of the gap, and the rest is unexplained. For this sample the table gives some 97,000 clones, of which just over 90% were detected only once. Jointly, the top ten make up 0.25% to 0.35% of the sample. The receptor's source is an adult with an advanced solid tumor such as melanoma, head and neck, liver or kidney cancer. The specimen comprised CD4+ or CD8+ T cells sorted from blood, sampled in a trial of the OX40 agonist ivuxolimab. The chain joins TRBV5-1 to TRBJ2-3; no confident D gene assignment can be made. CDR3 sequence: CASSLTPSSTDTQYF. The DNA sequence reads TGCGCCAGCAGCTTGACTCCCTCTAGCACAGATACGCAGTATTTT.